These 21 T cell receptor beta chains came from one sample sequenced in a study of cytomegalovirus exposure and HLA in healthy donors. PCR was performed using 60 Vbeta and 13 Jbeta primers. Measured with immunoSEQ multiplex PCR; TCRdb has only the in-frame clones, and not every one. The sample contains under 200,000 clones, around 74% of which appear only once. Sequences were obtained from PBMCs. The receptors were sampled from a man younger than 35 in good health and CMV-seronegative.

This clone was counted between two and nine times. The rearrangement links TRBV5-4 to TRBJ1-2, with TRBD1 matching 9 bases. J lost 5 bases, V lost 4 bases, and 6 bases had no gene match. This CDR3 has 14 residues. CDR1 and CDR2 from the germline V gene are SGHNT and YYREEE (reference sequence). The CDR3 coding sequence is TGTGCCAGCAGCCCACAGGGGGCGAGGTATGGCTACACCTTC. It translates to CASSPQGARYGYTF.

The chain carries TRBV6-5 and TRBJ1-2; TRBD1 aligns across 11 bases. Germline V lookup: CDR1 MNHEY, CDR2 SVGAGI. The CDR3 contains 13 residues. The J segment lost 8 bases and the V segment lost 2 bases, leaving 1 base of the junction unmatched. CDR3 in amino acids: CASSYGTGGGYTF. CDR3 bases: TGTGCCAGCAGTTACGGGACAGGGGGAGGCTACACCTTC.

This chain connects TRBV4-3 to TRBJ2-7, with D possibly matching TRBD1 (5 bases). CDR3 length equals 14 residues. Germline CDR1 is LGHNA and CDR2 is YSLEER. Trimming stripped 4 bases from V and 2 bases from J, with 12 bases between. CDR3 loop: CASSPQMGPYEQYF. The CDR3 DNA reads TGCGCCAGCAGCCCCCAAATGGGGCCCTACGAGCAGTACTTC.

This chain joins TRBV7-9 and TRBJ1-4, with 8 bases aligning to TRBD1. Trimming cost V 1 base and J 10 bases; bases outside gene matches: 8. CDR1 SEHNR and CDR2 FQNEAQ come from the germline V gene (reference sequence). CDR3 size: 15 residues. CDR3 residues: CASSLDRGSRTKLFF. CDR3 coding DNA: TGTGCCAGCAGCTTAGACAGGGGGTCGAGAACAAAACTGTTTTTT.

The gene calls are TRBV5-1 and TRBJ2-5, with 9 bases lining up with TRBD1. Germline V gene data show CDR1 as SGHRS and CDR2 as YFSETQ. This CDR3 is 13 amino acids long. Losses at the gene ends were 4 bases for V and 5 bases for J; bases not matched to a gene: 3. The DNA of the CDR3 is TGCGCCAGCAGCAAAGGACAGGGGGAGACCCAGTACTTC. This codes for CASSKGQGETQYF.

The chain employs TRBV18 and TRBJ2-7; 11 nucleotides line up with TRBD2. CDR1 KGHSH and CDR2 LQKENI come from the germline V gene. The V segment lost 3 bases and the J segment 3 bases; nucleotides outside the gene matches: 4. The CDR3 contains 15 residues. The CDR3 loop reads CASSPGGTSGYEQYF. The CDR3 DNA reads as TGTGCCAGCTCACCGGGCGGGACTAGCGGCTACGAGCAGTACTTC.

The CDR3 spells CASTVRGTGRPYTEAFF. The CDR3, as DNA: TGTGCCAGCACCGTCCGTGGGACAGGGAGGCCCTACACTGAAGCTTTCTTT. The chain has TRBV6-7 and TRBJ1-1; 9 bases are shared with TRBD1. TRBV6-7 is sorted into the ORF group, with uncertain function. With 7 bases clipped from V and 3 bases from J, the junction kept 15 bases outside the gene matches. The CDR3 totals 17 residues.

The J gene is TRBJ2-3, the V gene TRBV9; 13 nucleotides match TRBD2. The junction had 7 bases not matched to a gene; V was cut back by 4 bases and J by 2 bases. The CDR3 is 17 amino acids. The germline CDR1 and CDR2 sequences are SGDLS and YYNGEE. The CDR3 loop is CASSPRTSGSYTDTQYF. CDR3 bases: TGTGCCAGCAGCCCCCGGACTAGCGGGAGTTACACAGATACGCAGTATTTT.

V usage is TRBV9 and J usage is TRBJ2-3; TRBD1 matches 10 bases. Trimming cost V 6 bases and J 4 bases; bases outside gene matches: 11. This CDR3 region has 16 residues. The germline gives CDR1 SGDLS, CDR2 YYNGEE. The CDR3 loop is CASTQTSGTGADTQYF. In nucleotides, the CDR3 is TGTGCCAGCACCCAAACCAGCGGGACAGGGGCAGATACGCAGTATTTT.

There are a few counts of this clone. The rearrangement links TRBV7-6 to TRBJ2-7; possibly TRBD2 for D (5 bases). Trimming shortened V by 1 base and J by 7 bases, and 11 bases separated the two germline ends. CDR3 length equals 13 residues. CDR1 is SGHVS and CDR2 is FNYEAQ in the germline V gene. CDR3 in amino acids: CASSLEGPGEQYF. Here the CDR3 DNA reads TGTGCCAGCAGCTTAGAAGGGCCGGGGGAGCAGTACTTC.

The chain joins TRBV5-4 to TRBJ2-1; 11 bases are shared with TRBD1. This CDR3 region has 15 residues. In germline, CDR1 is SGHNT, CDR2 YYREEE (reference sequence). Trimming at V came to 4 bases and at J to 7 bases, leaving 7 bases not matched to a gene. In DNA, the CDR3 is TGTGCCAGCAGCACTAGGACAGGGGGCCGGAATGAGCAGTTCTTC. Translated, it gives CASSTRTGGRNEQFF.

The chain couples TRBV6-1 to TRBJ2-4; D gene unclear. V was trimmed by 4 bases and J by 8 bases, leaving 9 bases between them. Germline lookup yields CDR1 MNHNS and CDR2 SASEGT. The CDR3 is 12 residues long. This chain's CDR3 is CASSGPRDIQYF. Written as DNA, the CDR3 is TGTGCCAGCAGTGGCCCTAGAGACATTCAGTACTTC.

J is TRBJ1-4 and V is TRBV9, with D possibly being TRBD1 (6 bases). In germline, CDR1 is SGDLS, CDR2 YYNGEE. The germline V and J ends were trimmed by 0 bases and 6 bases, with 15 bases remaining between them. CDR3 size: 16 residues. The CDR3 loop is CASSVEQGHKDEKLFF. The CDR3 region has the DNA TGTGCCAGCAGCGTAGAACAGGGACATAAGGATGAAAAACTGTTTTTT.

The rearrangement uses TRBV28 and TRBJ1-5; no firm D call. Trimming shortened V by 5 bases and J by 3 bases, and 8 bases separated the two germline ends. In germline, CDR1 is MDHEN, CDR2 SYDVKM. The CDR3 loop spans 13 amino acids. CDR3 nucleotides: TGTGCCAGCAGTAAACAGATCAATCAGCCCCAGCATTTT. It codes for CASSKQINQPQHF.

This clone was seen just once. This chain connects TRBV5-1 to TRBJ1-5, with D hard to call. Germline CDR1 reads SGHRS; CDR2 reads YFSETQ. Trimming took off 4 bases at V and 9 bases at J, with 23 bases between the two ends. The CDR3 contains 16 residues. The CDR3, as DNA: TGCGCCAGCAGCCCCCTTGCGTCGGAGGCCGGCGGGCCCCAGCATTTT. This codes for CASSPLASEAGGPQHF.

This chain uses TRBV10-1 with TRBJ2-7; D call uncertain. The CDR3 totals 15 residues. V lost 5 bases to trimming and J lost 0 bases, with 14 bases between them. Germline assignment: CDR1 WNHNN and CDR2 SYGVQD (reference sequence). The CDR3 is CASSPGGGSSYEQYF. CDR3 coding DNA: TGCGCCAGCAGTCCCGGTGGCGGATCCTCCTACGAGCAGTACTTC.

The chain links TRBV9 to TRBJ2-2, with TRBD1 as a possible D gene (5 bases). The CDR3 has 19 amino acids. V shed 2 bases and J shed 4 bases, with 24 bases lying between them. Germline assignment: CDR1 SGDLS and CDR2 YYNGEE. The CDR3 DNA reads TGTGCCAGCAGCGTCGGTCGTTGGTCAGGGCGAGAATTCACCGGGGAGCTGTTTTTT. Its translation is CASSVGRWSGREFTGELFF.

The rearrangement links TRBV27 to TRBJ2-3, with D unclear. V was pared by 0 bases and J by 3 bases, with 7 bases between. CDR1 and CDR2 (germline): MNHEY, SMNVEV (reference sequence). This CDR3 is 14 amino acids long. The CDR3 nucleotides read TGTGCCAGCAGTTTATCCCTAGGAACAGATACGCAGTATTTT. Amino acid sequence: CASSLSLGTDTQYF.

The gene calls are TRBV4-3 and TRBJ2-7; 7 bases align to TRBD2. CDR1 is LGHNA, CDR2 YSLEER, per germline. The junction had 7 bases not matched to a gene; V was cut back by 0 bases and J by 5 bases. The CDR3 is made up of 15 amino acids. CDR3 coding DNA: TGCGCCAGCAGCCAAGAGATTGGGGACTACAACGAGCAGTACTTC. Translating gives CASSQEIGDYNEQYF.

The V gene is TRBV6-5, the J gene TRBJ2-7, with 12 positions matching TRBD2. CDR1 is MNHEY, CDR2 SVGAGI, per germline. The J segment lost 4 bases and the V segment lost 5 bases, leaving 6 bases of the junction unmatched. This CDR3 has 15 residues. DNA for the CDR3: TGTGCCAGCAGTCTAGCGGGAGGGCTAGGGTACGAGCAGTACTTC. It specifies CASSLAGGLGYEQYF.

This clone was counted only a few times. This chain links TRBV9 with TRBJ2-3; 9 bases match TRBD1. V lost 0 bases and J lost 0; bases outside the gene matches: 8. CDR1 and CDR2 from the germline V gene are SGDLS and YYNGEE. This CDR3 has 18 amino acids. CDR3 DNA: TGTGCCAGCAGCGTAGGTGACGGGACAGGGACTAGCACAGATACGCAGTATTTT. Its translation: CASSVGDGTGTSTDTQYF. The whole variable domain, filled in from reference TRBV9 and TRBJ2-3, reads DSGVTQTPKHLITATGQRVTLRCSPRSGDLSVYWYQQSLDQGLQFLIQYYNGEERAKGNILERFSAQQFPDLHSELNLSSLELGDSALYFCASSVGDGTGTSTDTQYFGPGTRLTVL.